This passage covers 10 T cell receptor beta chains from one sample sequenced in a study of blood T cell repertoires in COVID-19 (dated by TCRdb to about 2020). Preparation of the library involved the immunoSEQ multiplex PCR assay. TCRdb holds this immuneACCESS table with in-frame rearrangements only. Some clones are missing; in checked studies, unresolved V genes explain under half, and the rest has no known cause. This sample gives some 520,000 clones in total; 75% to 90% of them show up just once. The biggest ten clones account for around 0.9% of the sample. The sample comprised peripheral blood. The receptors were sampled from a man in his late teens or twenties with COVID-19, enrolled during active disease.

The J gene is TRBJ2-3, the V gene TRBV5-4; 9 positions match TRBD2. Per the germline V gene, CDR1 is SGHNT and CDR2 is YYREEE (reference sequence). With 4 bases clipped from V and 6 bases from J, the junction kept 6 bases outside the gene matches. The CDR3 length is 14 residues. The CDR3 sequence: CASSEGLAGDTQYF. The DNA of the CDR3 is TGTGCCAGCAGCGAGGGACTAGCCGGGGATACGCAGTATTTT.

The gene calls are TRBV19 and TRBJ2-5; a weak D match, TRBD1 (6 bases). This CDR3 has 15 amino acids. V was cut by 5 bases and J by 4 bases, with 17 bases left in between. Per the germline V gene, CDR1 is LNHDA and CDR2 is SQIVND (reference sequence). Here the CDR3 reads CASSLTGLGVETQYF. The DNA for the CDR3 is TGTGCCAGTAGTCTCACAGGGCTGGGTGTAGAGACCCAGTACTTC.

This chain links TRBV5-1 with TRBJ2-3, with TRBD2 identical over 7 bases. The CDR3 has 17 amino acids. The V gene end was trimmed by 0 bases and the J gene end by 0 bases; junction bases not matched to a gene: 7. CDR1 is SGHRS, CDR2 YFSETQ, per germline. CDR3 DNA: TGCGCCAGCAGCTTGGCAGGGAGGGCATTGAGCACAGATACGCAGTATTTT. As protein: CASSLAGRALSTDTQYF.

The V gene is TRBV9, the J gene TRBJ2-3; 12 bases line up with TRBD2. The CDR3 runs to 18 residues. CDR1 and CDR2 (germline): SGDLS, YYNGEE. With 0 bases clipped from V and 4 bases from J, the junction kept 9 bases outside the gene matches. The CDR3 nucleotides are TGTGCCAGCAGCGTAGACCCTAGCGGGGGGGCCTACCCAGATACGCAGTATTTT. This codes for CASSVDPSGGAYPDTQYF.

The CDR3 is CASSPALDRTNYGYTF. For the CDR3, the DNA is TGTGCCAGCTCACCCGCTCTCGACAGGACTAACTATGGCTACACCTTC. The rearrangement links TRBV18 to TRBJ1-2; tentative D call: TRBD1 (6 bases). V shed 3 bases and J shed 0 bases, with 14 bases lying between them. Germline loops: CDR1 KGHSH, CDR2 LQKENI. The CDR3 loop spans 16 amino acids. Combining the CDR3 with reference TRBV18 and TRBJ1-2 gives the whole variable domain NAGVMQNPRHLVRRRGQEARLRCSPMKGHSHVYWYRQLPEEGLKFMVYLQKENIIDESGMPKERFSAEFPKEGPSILRIQQVVRGDSAAYFCASSPALDRTNYGYTFGSGTRLTVV.

This sequence joins TRBV3-1 (or the pseudogene TRBV3-2) and TRBJ1-2; D remains ambiguous. The germline V and J ends were trimmed by 1 base and 4 bases, with 7 bases remaining between them. The CDR3 spans 13 residues. Germline CDR1 and CDR2: LGHDT and YNNKEL (reference sequence). Here the CDR3 DNA reads TGTGCCAGCAGCCAAGGGCTCAGCTATGGCTACACCTTC. Protein product: CASSQGLSYGYTF.

The chain links TRBV5-1 to TRBJ2-7; maybe TRBD1 (5 bases). Germline V gene data show CDR1 as SGHRS and CDR2 as YFSETQ. This CDR3 has 16 amino acids. Trimming took 0 bases from V and 0 from J, leaving 13 bases between them. The CDR3, as DNA: TGCGCCAGCAGCTTGGGACAGATCTTTAGCTCCTACGAGCAGTACTTC. It codes for CASSLGQIFSSYEQYF.

The chain links TRBV11-3 to TRBJ2-4; the D gene is possibly TRBD1 (7 bases). Deletions cut 6 bases from V and 9 bases from J, with 15 bases between. Germline V gene lookup returns CDR1 SGHNT and CDR2 YENEEA. This CDR3 region has 13 residues. The CDR3 DNA reads as TGTGCCAGCAGTCCTGGACAGGAGGGCATTCAGTACTTC. This codes for CASSPGQEGIQYF.

The V gene is TRBV2, the J gene TRBJ2-3; TRBD2 might be the D (7 bases). CDR3 length: 15 residues. Trimming cost V 5 bases and J 0 bases, with 12 bases left between them. Germline V lookup: CDR1 SNHLY, CDR2 FYNNEI. DNA for the CDR3: TGTGCCAGCAGTAGGGGGGGATTTAGCACAGATACGCAGTATTTT. As protein: CASSRGGFSTDTQYF.

The V and J genes are TRBV7-9 and TRBJ2-5, with a possible D match to TRBD2 (5 bases). Germline V gene lookup returns CDR1 SEHNR and CDR2 FQNEAQ (reference sequence). The CDR3 extends over 11 amino acids. The V gene lost 8 bases and the J gene lost 4 bases, with 8 bases spanning the gap. The CDR3 loop reads CASEAGETQYF. In DNA, the CDR3 is TGTGCCAGCGAGGCGGGAGAGACCCAGTACTTC.